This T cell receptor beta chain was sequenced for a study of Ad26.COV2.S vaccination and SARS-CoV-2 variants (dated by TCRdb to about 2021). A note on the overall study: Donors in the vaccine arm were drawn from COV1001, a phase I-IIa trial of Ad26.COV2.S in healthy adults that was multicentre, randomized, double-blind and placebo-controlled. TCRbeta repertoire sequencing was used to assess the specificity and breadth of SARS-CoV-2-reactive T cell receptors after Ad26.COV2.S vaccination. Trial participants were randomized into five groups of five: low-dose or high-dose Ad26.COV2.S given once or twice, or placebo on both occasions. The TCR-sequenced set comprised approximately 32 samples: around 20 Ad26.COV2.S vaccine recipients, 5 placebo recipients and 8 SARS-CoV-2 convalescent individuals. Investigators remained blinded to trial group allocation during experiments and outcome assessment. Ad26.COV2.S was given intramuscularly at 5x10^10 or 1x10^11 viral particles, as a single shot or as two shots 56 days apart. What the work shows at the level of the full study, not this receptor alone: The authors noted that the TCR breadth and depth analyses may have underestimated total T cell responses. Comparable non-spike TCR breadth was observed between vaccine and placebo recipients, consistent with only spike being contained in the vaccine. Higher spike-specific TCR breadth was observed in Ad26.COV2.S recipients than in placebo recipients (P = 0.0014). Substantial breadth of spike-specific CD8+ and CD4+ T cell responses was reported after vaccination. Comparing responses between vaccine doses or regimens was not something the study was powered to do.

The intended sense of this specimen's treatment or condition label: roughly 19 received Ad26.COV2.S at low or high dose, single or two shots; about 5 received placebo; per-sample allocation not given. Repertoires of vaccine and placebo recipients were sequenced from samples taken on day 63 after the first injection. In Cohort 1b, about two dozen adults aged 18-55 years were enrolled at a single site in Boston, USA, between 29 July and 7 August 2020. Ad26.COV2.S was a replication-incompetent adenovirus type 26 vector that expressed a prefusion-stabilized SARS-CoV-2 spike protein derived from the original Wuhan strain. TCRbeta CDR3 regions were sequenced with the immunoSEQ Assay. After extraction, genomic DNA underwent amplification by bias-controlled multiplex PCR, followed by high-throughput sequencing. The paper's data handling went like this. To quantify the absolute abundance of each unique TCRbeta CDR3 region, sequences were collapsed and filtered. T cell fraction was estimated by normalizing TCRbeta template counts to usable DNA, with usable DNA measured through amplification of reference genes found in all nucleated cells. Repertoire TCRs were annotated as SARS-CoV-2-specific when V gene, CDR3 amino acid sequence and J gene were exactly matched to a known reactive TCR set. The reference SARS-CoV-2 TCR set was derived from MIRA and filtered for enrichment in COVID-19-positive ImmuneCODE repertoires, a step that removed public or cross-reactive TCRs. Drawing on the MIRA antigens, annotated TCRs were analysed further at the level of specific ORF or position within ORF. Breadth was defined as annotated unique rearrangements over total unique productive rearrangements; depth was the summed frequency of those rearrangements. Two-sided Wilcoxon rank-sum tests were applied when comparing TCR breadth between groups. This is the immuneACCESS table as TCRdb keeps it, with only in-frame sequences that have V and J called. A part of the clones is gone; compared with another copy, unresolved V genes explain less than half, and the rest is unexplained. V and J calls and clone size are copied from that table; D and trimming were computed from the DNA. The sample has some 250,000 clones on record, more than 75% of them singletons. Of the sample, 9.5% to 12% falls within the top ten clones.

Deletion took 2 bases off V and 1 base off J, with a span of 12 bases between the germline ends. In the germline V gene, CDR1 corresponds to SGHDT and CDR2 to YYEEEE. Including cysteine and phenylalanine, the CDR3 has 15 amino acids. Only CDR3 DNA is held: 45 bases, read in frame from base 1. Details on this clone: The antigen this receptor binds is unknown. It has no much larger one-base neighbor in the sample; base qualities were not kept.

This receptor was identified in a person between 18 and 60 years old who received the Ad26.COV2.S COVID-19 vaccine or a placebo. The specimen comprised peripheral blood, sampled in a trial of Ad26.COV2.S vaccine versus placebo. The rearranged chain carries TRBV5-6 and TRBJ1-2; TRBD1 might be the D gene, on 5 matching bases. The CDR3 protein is CASSFRVVGNYGYTF. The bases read TGTGCCAGCAGCTTCAGGGTCGTCGGTAACTATGGCTACACCTTC.